This T cell receptor beta chain appears in the sequencing data of a study of blood T cell repertoires in COVID-19. Turning to the study itself: Specimens from acute and convalescent COVID-19 originated in the United States, Italy and Spain.

Methods used by the authors: Reference gene primer amplification gave estimated nucleated cell counts. The protocol was immunoSEQ multiplex PCR, while the TCRdb copy is restricted to in-frame clones and leaves out a portion. V and J calls and clone size come straight from that table; D and trimming were deduced from the DNA. The sample records 45,000 to 60,000 clones, about 86% being singletons. The material sequenced was peripheral blood. This clonotype originated in a man between 65 and 85 years old with active COVID-19.

The CDR3: CASSHPGGASRGQETQYF. CDR3 nucleotides: TGTGCCAGCAGCCACCCCGGAGGTGCTAGCAGGGGGCAAGAGACCCAGTACTTC. The V and J genes are TRBV7-3 and TRBJ2-5, with 7 bases that match TRBD1. CDR1 is SGHTA, CDR2 FQGTGA, per germline. J was trimmed by 2 bases and V by 5 bases; bases with no gene match: 17. The CDR3 covers 18 residues.